This T cell receptor beta chain was recovered during a study of Graves' ophthalmopathy and Graves' hyperthyroidism (dated by TCRdb to the late 2010s). For the wider study: Peripheral blood samples were taken at the time of initial diagnosis, before any treatment was given. In total, some 130 blood samples were TCR-sequenced: some 40 ophthalmopathy, some 75 hyperthyroidism and some 17 hyperthyroidism-to-ophthalmopathy patients. To tell Graves' ophthalmopathy apart from Graves' hyperthyroidism, and to predict which patients would progress to ophthalmopathy, the study relied on TCR beta repertoire signatures. In about six hyperthyroidism patients, the T-cell repertoires found in thyroid tissue were compared with those found in blood. An independent validation cohort comprised around 19 hyperthyroidism patients and roughly 15 patients who later progressed from hyperthyroidism to ophthalmopathy. To explore V-J signatures distinguishing ophthalmopathy from hyperthyroidism, a discovery set of 100 patients (roughly 45 ophthalmopathy, roughly 56 stable hyperthyroidism) was enrolled. After sampling, hyperthyroidism patients received methimazole starting at 30 mg daily, and ophthalmopathy patients received high-dose intravenous methylprednisolone. Study-wide findings and limitations: No statistical method was used to predetermine the sample size, and group allocation was not hidden from the investigators. In cross-validation, the 13-signature model distinguished ophthalmopathy from stable hyperthyroidism with 87.88% sensitivity and approximately 81% specificity, while in the test set the corresponding values were about 79% and 69%. Most expanded thyroid clonotypes with a frequency above 0.001 also appeared in blood, which suggests that blood repertoires may reflect the immune response in the thyroid. In validation, the model predicted ophthalmopathy progression with 70.59% sensitivity and roughly 72% specificity; about a dozen predicted patients were CT-confirmed with GO in a median of approximately 6.2 months.

The ophthalmopathy patients had moderately to severely active disease, with a Clinical Activity Score of 3 or higher, a NOSPECS grade of 4 or higher, and a disease duration of less than 3 months. Patients with other autoimmune diseases, uncontrolled infections, pregnancy or lactation were excluded from the study. Clinical symptoms, serum thyroxine, TRAb, thyroid ultrasound and orbital computed tomography formed the basis of the diagnosis. Using Ficoll-Paque density gradient centrifugation, PBMCs were isolated from about 9.4 ml of fresh peripheral blood. Total RNA was extracted with Trizol reagent and quality-checked on an Agilent 2100 Bioanalyzer. This clonotype was seen a few times. Its cognate antigen has yet to be identified. No quality values exist for individual bases; no much larger clone is one base distant. TCR beta CDR3 regions were amplified from RNA transcripts for repertoire sequencing. The first round was an RT-PCR using HTBI primers with the Qiagen OneStep RT-PCR kit, and this first round was followed by a second-round multiplex PCR, then size selection and purification. Libraries were sequenced paired-end with 100 bp reads on an Illumina HiSeq2000. As for the authors' bioinformatics: SOAPnuke was used for read processing, and reads with adapters, uncalled bases, a mean Phred below 15, or no exact constant-primer or identifier match were discarded. High-quality paired reads were merged with COPE v1.2.5. Unique nucleotide sequences were defined as clonotypes and aligned to IMGT TRB V, D and J references using MiTCR v1.1. The analysis was limited to V-J combinations with a frequency above 0.0001, which together covered 99.2% of the repertoires. For each V-J combination, a TCR clonal expansion and chaos score was defined as the ratio of F50 clonal expansion to chaos observed in the TCRdist matrix. Features were reduced by Welch's t-statistics and random forest to some 13 V-J combinations, which fed a naive Bayes classifier. Thyroid-blood repertoire similarity was quantified with the Morisita-Horn index. TCRdb redid the processing of the public reads, applying fastp at Q25 and MiXCR, and retained in-frame beta chains. Entries are consolidated by CDR3 protein sequence, retaining the most common genes and DNA. TCRdb assigned the V and J calls; the authors' analysis was not used. The sample contains 57,000 or so distinct CDR3 sequences, less than 65% of them found a single time. The top ten clones comprise 4.5% to 5% of the sample.

This sequence was found in an adult woman with Graves' ophthalmopathy. Specimen: peripheral blood.

The CDR3 sequence is CATSEALAGETQYF. The base sequence is TGTGCCACCAGTGAAGCCCTAGCGGGAGAGACCCAGTACTTC. Recombination connected TRBV24-1 to TRBJ2-5; 8 central bases correspond to TRBD2. Unmatched junction bases come to 4, with V trimmed by 4 bases and J by 4 bases. The germline V gene encodes CDR1 KGHDR and CDR2 SFDVKD. The CDR3 covers 14 residues, taking in both the cysteine and the phenylalanine. Left in the record is the CDR3 DNA by itself, 42 bases read in frame from the first base.